The following is a T cell receptor beta chain sequence with its context. Its antigen specificity is not known. Base quality data are lacking; no much larger clone is found one base away. The data are from a study of human T cells and chemical hapten exposure (dated by TCRdb to 2020 to 2023). Regarding the research as a whole: For sensitization, 2% DPC in acetone was applied to a roughly 2 cm by roughly 2 cm area of upper inner arm skin. Patients additionally received weekly therapeutic DPC doses to the scalp throughout the roughly 24-week study period. Patch testing was done on the upper back using Finn chambers containing 0.01% DPC, and results were scored after 6 days according to International Contact Dermatitis Research Group standards. The patient cohort, mostly female, included alopecia areata with under or over 50% scalp involvement, alopecia totalis and alopecia universalis. The libraries were sequenced as a pool, and the TCR yield per sample differed mostly because of small variations in library volumes within the pool. The study tracked peripheral blood TCR repertoire changes in vivo during primary and secondary sensitization to the hapten diphenylcyclopropenone (DPC) in alopecia patients. Blood was sampled from patients pre-sensitization (week 0) and at 2, 6 and about 24 weeks after DPC sensitization. Some 29 alopecia patients gave blood for TCR sequencing at one to four time points (pre-sensitization, 2, 6 and 24 weeks). What the study reported, not specific to this receptor: Patch test score correlated positively with the number of PT1 expanded TCRs, reaching significance at thresholds 8, 16 and 32 but not at 4. DPC sensitization did not change the number of TCRs with a frequency above 1 in 1000, and there was no evidence of changes in global repertoire structure. After repeated subsampling, changes were observed in the strength of the expansion versus patch-test correlation and in the threshold at which the correlation became significant. Expanded TCRs formed significantly more large CDR3 similarity clusters than pre-sensitization or healthy control sets, consistent with antigen-driven responses. All patients had alopecia, a presumed autoimmune disease, so their immune response might differ from that of healthy individuals.

Taken from the germline V gene, the CDR1 and CDR2 loops are LGHNT and FRNRAP. Trimming removed 2 bases from V and 9 bases from J, leaving 14 bases between the germline ends. Spanning cysteine to phenylalanine, the CDR3 consists of 13 amino acids. Of all the DNA, just the CDR3 is kept, 39 bases in frame from base 1. The method was RACE. For sequencing, a NextSeq 500 was employed. During library preparation, unique molecular identifiers were attached to individual cDNA molecules so that TCRs could be counted in a quantitative, reproducible way. Each blood RNA sample was used to sequence both TCR alpha and TCR beta chains. From the authors' description of their analysis: A median of about 87,000 TCRs per sample was observed, with a range of roughly 20,000 to 750,000. The Decombinator software suite was used to annotate V, J and CDR3 in the TCR reads. Every sample was subsampled to the same number of TCRs (28,000) for the PS versus PT1 abundance plots. TCRs were defined as expanded if absent before sensitization and observed at least eight times at the 2-week time point. In TCRdb, the public reads were trimmed at Q25 with fastp and aligned with MiXCR, with productive beta chains retained. Entries are consolidated by CDR3 protein sequence, retaining the most common genes and DNA. None of the V and J calls come from the authors' own analysis; TCRdb made them. This sample is represented by around 340,000 distinct CDR3 sequences; around 7% of them were singletons. 7% to 10% of the sample rests with the top ten.

The label giving this sample's time point can be read as: patch test 1, 2 weeks after DPC sensitization. The meaning of the sample's treatment or condition label: therapeutic diphenylcyclopropenone sensitization with weekly scalp DPC. Blood at each patch-test visit was drawn before the patch test was applied. Patients were eligible if aged 18 to 70, diagnosed with alopecia and judged suitable for DPC therapy, and pregnant patients were excluded. Total RNA was extracted from unfractionated whole blood collected in Tempus Blood RNA tubes. The sample was whole blood, taken in connection with sensitization to the hapten diphenylcyclopropenone (DPC). This receptor was taken from a woman aged 18-30 years with alopecia areata. Some clones in this sample may be carry-over from other donors' samples. The rearranged chain carries TRBV12-5 and TRBJ2-7; no confident D gene assignment can be made. The DNA sequence is as follows: TGTGCTAGTGGTTTGAATCACAGTCCCCGGCAGTACTTC. It codes for CASGLNHSPRQYF.